This record concerns one T cell receptor (beta chain) sequence. This specimen comes from a study of Graves' ophthalmopathy and Graves' hyperthyroidism. About the research overall: Prior to any treatment, peripheral blood was collected at the time of initial diagnosis.

RNA served as the template for amplifying TCR beta CDR3 regions. Second-round multiplex PCR came after first-round RT-PCR with HTBI primers. In TCRdb, the multiplex PCR reads were re-called with MiXCR into one record per CDR3 protein. This table has roughly 700,000 distinct CDR3 sequences, around 40% appearing once. Lactation, pregnancy, uncontrolled infections and other autoimmune diseases were all grounds for excluding patients. This clonotype was obtained from an adult man with Graves' ophthalmopathy. Sequencing used peripheral blood.

The CDR3, as DNA: TGTGCCAGCAGTGATAGTGCCGGGACAAATAATGAAAAACTGTTTTTT. This translates into CASSDSAGTNNEKLFF. The V call is TRBV25-1, the J call TRBJ1-4; maybe TRBD1 (6 bases). The germline V gene encodes CDR1 MGHDK and CDR2 SYGVNS. V gave up 3 bases and J gave up 4 bases, with 15 bases separating them. This CDR3 is built from 16 residues.